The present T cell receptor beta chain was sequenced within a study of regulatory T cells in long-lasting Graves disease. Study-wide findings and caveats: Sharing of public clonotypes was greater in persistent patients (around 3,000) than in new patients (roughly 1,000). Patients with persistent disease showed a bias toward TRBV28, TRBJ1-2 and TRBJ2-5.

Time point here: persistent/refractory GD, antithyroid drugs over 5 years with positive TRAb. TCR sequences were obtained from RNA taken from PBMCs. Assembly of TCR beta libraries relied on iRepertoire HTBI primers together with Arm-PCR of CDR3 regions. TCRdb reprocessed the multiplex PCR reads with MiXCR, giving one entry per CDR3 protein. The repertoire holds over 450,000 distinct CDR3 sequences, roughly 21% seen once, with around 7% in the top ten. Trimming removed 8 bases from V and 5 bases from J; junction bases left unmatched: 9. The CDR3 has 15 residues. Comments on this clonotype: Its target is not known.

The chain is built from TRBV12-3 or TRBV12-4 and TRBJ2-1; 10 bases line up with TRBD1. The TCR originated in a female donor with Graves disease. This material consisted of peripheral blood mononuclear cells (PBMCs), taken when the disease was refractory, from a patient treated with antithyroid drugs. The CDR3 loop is CASSPDRGLNNEQFF. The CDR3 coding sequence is TGTGCCAGCTCACCCGACAGGGGGCTAAACAATGAGCAGTTCTTC.